The following is a T cell receptor (beta chain) sequence with its context. Measured with immunoSEQ multiplex PCR; TCRdb has only the in-frame clones, and not every one. The sample shows roughly 63,000 clones, around three quarters of them seen only once. These data originate in a study of blood T cell repertoires in COVID-19. Across the study: The United States, Italy and Spain supplied acute and convalescent COVID-19 samples.

The TCR originated in a human donor in a cohort sampled during active COVID-19. Input material: peripheral blood.

The CDR3 here is CASSLNRDSPVYGYTF. CDR3 sequence (DNA): TGTGCCAGCAGCTTAAACCGGGACAGCCCAGTCTATGGCTACACCTTC. The genes are TRBV7-9 and TRBJ1-2; TRBD1 matches at 7 bases. V dropped 2 bases and J dropped 4; count of bases not matched to a gene: 10. CDR1 is SEHNR and CDR2 is FQNEAQ in the germline V gene (reference sequence). The CDR3 loop spans 16 amino acids.